Below, one T cell receptor beta chain is given with its context. No antigen is known for it. Researchers ran the PCR with 60 Vbeta and 13 Jbeta primers. Sequencing was performed with immunoSEQ multiplex PCR; in TCRdb, only in-frame clones are kept and a portion is missing. The table lists some 130,000 clones, around 80% of them singletons, with over 2% in the top ten. Germline lookup yields CDR1 SQVTM and CDR2 ANQGSEA. Losses at the gene ends were 5 bases for V and 1 base for J; bases not matched to a gene: 13. The CDR3 loop spans 16 amino acids. The data were taken from a study of cytomegalovirus exposure and HLA in healthy donors. Study results and limitations: In a later analysis, compared with equally common non-associated chains, HLA-associated beta chains were more expanded.

This chain links TRBV29-1 with TRBJ1-1, with TRBD1 matching over 7 bases. Sequenced input: PBMCs. This TCR derives from a man under 40 in good health and CMV-seronegative. The CDR3 here is CSVTLQGGVANTEAFF. The CDR3 region has the DNA TGCAGCGTTACATTGCAGGGGGGTGTCGCGAACACTGAAGCTTTCTTT.